These 10 T cell receptor beta chains originate from one sample sequenced in a study of T-cell memory formation after mild COVID-19. TCRdb re-derived calls from the 5' RACE reads in MiXCR, one entry per CDR3 protein. The sample shows about 290,000 distinct CDR3 sequences, about 15% of them seen only once. Sample: PBMCs or a T cell subset sorted from them (not recorded which). These receptors all stem from a man aged 18 to 30 who had mild COVID-19 (a few samples of this study predate the infection). Cell type and time point are not known.

This clonotype occurred many times. The chain recombines TRBV5-1 with TRBJ2-5; D perhaps matches TRBD2 (5 bases). CDR3 size: 13 residues. CDR1 SGHRS and CDR2 YFSETQ come from the germline V gene. Trimming removed 4 bases at V and 0 bases at J, with 7 bases between. CDR3 sequence: CASSPGNQETQYF. The CDR3 DNA is TGCGCCAGCAGCCCCGGGAACCAAGAGACCCAGTACTTC.

This chain joins TRBV4-3 and TRBJ1-6; 9 bases map to TRBD1. CDR3 length: 17 residues. The J segment lost 6 bases and the V segment lost 1 base, leaving 7 bases of the junction unmatched. Germline V lookup: CDR1 LGHNA, CDR2 YSLEER. CDR3 bases: TGCGCCAGCAGCCAAGGGGGAGGGACAGGGACTAATTCACCCCTCCACTTT. Translated, it gives CASSQGGGTGTNSPLHF.

The chain carries TRBV7-2 and TRBJ2-5; TRBD2 matches 13 bases. The J segment lost 9 bases and the V segment lost 2 bases, leaving 12 bases of the junction unmatched. The CDR3 is 17 residues long. CDR1 is SGHTA, CDR2 FQGNSA, per germline. The CDR3, as DNA: TGTGCCAGCAGCTTATGGACTAGCGGGGGCCCTAAGGTGTCCCAGTACTTC. Amino acids: CASSLWTSGGPKVSQYF.

The chain joins TRBV4-1 to TRBJ2-2, with TRBD1 identical over 7 bases. The germline V gene has CDR1 MGHRA and CDR2 YSYEKL. J lost 4 bases, V lost 6 bases, and 11 bases had no gene match. The CDR3 runs to 16 residues. Here the CDR3 DNA reads TGCGCCAGCAGTCCACCCTCGGGACAGATCACCGGGGAGCTGTTTTTT. It encodes CASSPPSGQITGELFF.

This chain connects TRBV28 to TRBJ2-7; a weak D match, TRBD2 (5 bases). The CDR3 consists of 14 residues. Trimming cost V 6 bases and J 6 bases, with 18 bases left between them. Germline values: CDR1 MDHEN, CDR2 SYDVKM. Here the CDR3 reads CASRTEGAFGEQYV. CDR3 bases: TGTGCCAGCAGGACTGAGGGTGCATTTGGCGAGCAGTACGTC.

This rearrangement joins TRBV20-1 to TRBJ2-3; D is undetermined. Trimming took off 2 bases at V and 5 bases at J, with 14 bases between the two ends. The CDR3 loop spans 14 amino acids. Germline CDR1 is DFQATT and CDR2 is SNEGSKA (reference sequence). DNA of the CDR3: TGCAGTGCTAGATCCCAACATCGGAAAGATACGCAGTATTTT. It specifies CSARSQHRKDTQYF.

This clonotype was seen only a few times. This chain uses TRBV3-1 with TRBJ2-1, with 8 nucleotides matching TRBD2. CDR3 length: 16 amino acids. V was pared by 4 bases and J by 2 bases, with 7 bases of the junction left unmatched. Germline V gives CDR1 LGHDT, CDR2 YNNKEL (reference sequence). This chain's CDR3 is CASSPGGGGTYNEQFF. Here the CDR3 DNA reads TGTGCCAGCAGCCCAGGAGGCGGGGGGACCTACAATGAGCAGTTCTTC.

In its sample, this clonotype was seen many times. The chain links TRBV12-3 or TRBV12-4 to TRBJ2-3; D gene uncertain. This CDR3 contains 13 residues. Deletions cut 3 bases from V and 0 bases from J, with 4 bases between. The CDR3 reads CASSFGSTDTQYF. The CDR3 DNA reads as TGTGCCAGCAGTTTCGGAAGCACAGATACGCAGTATTTT.

The chain uses TRBV20-1 and TRBJ2-7, with 7 bases that match TRBD1. This CDR3 has 16 amino acids. Germline CDR1 is DFQATT and CDR2 is SNEGSKA (reference sequence). The V gene end was trimmed by 0 bases and the J gene end by 5 bases; junction bases not matched to a gene: 13. The CDR3 bases are TGCAGTGCTAGAGATCCGAGACGGGACAGCGGCCACGAGCAGTACTTC. Protein sequence: CSARDPRRDSGHEQYF.

This sequence joins TRBV4-3 and TRBJ2-7; D is perhaps TRBD2 (5 bases). V was clipped by 4 bases and J by 3 bases, with 10 bases between them. The CDR3 is 13 amino acids. Germline-derived CDR1 and CDR2 are LGHNA and YSLEER. CDR3: CASSPELDYEQYF. The CDR3 bases are TGCGCCAGCAGCCCAGAACTAGACTACGAGCAGTACTTC.